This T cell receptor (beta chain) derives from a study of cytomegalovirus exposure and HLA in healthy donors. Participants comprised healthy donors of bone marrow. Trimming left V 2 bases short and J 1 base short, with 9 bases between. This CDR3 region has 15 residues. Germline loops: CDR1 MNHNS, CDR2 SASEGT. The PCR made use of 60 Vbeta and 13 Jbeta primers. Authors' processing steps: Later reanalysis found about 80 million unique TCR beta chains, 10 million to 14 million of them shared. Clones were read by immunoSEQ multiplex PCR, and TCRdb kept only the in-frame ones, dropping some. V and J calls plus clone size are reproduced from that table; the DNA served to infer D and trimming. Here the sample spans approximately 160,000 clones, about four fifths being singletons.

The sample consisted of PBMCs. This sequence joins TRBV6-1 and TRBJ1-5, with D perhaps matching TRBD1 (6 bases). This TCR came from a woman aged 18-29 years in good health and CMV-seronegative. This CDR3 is CASSESGGSNQPQHF. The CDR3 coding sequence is TGTGCCAGCAGTGAAAGCGGGGGCAGCAATCAGCCCCAGCATTTT.